This T cell receptor (beta chain) came from a study of T cell responses to AZD1222 COVID-19 vaccine. Regarding the study as a whole: It should be noted that donors were predominantly white British and more often female, and clonal diversity was possibly underestimated. Only after the peak T cell response were repertoires sampled.

Method: immunoSEQ multiplex PCR; TCRdb's copy keeps in-frame clones and lacks some. The sample records just over 150,000 clones, 87% being singletons. This clone was recorded many times. Antigen specificity is unknown. Trimming pared 5 bases from V and 7 bases from J, leaving 20 bases between. Germline V lookup: CDR1 MNHEY, CDR2 SVGEGT. The length of the CDR3 is 15 residues. The sequence was obtained from an adult who received the AZD1222 COVID-19 vaccine. Sequences were derived from peripheral blood, sampled 28 days after the second AZD1222 dose. The J gene is TRBJ2-5, the V gene TRBV6-2 or TRBV6-3; maybe TRBD2 (5 bases). This CDR3 reads CASSHDSVNWGTQYF. In DNA, the CDR3 is TGTGCCAGCAGTCACGATAGCGTAAATTGGGGGACCCAGTACTTC.